A single sample gave rise to the 19 T cell receptor beta chains below, sequenced in a study of cytomegalovirus exposure and HLA in healthy donors. In the PCR, 60 Vbeta and 13 Jbeta primers were used. Clones were read by immunoSEQ multiplex PCR, and TCRdb kept only the in-frame ones, dropping some. There are more than 85,000 clones in the sample; almost 70% occur only once, and under 4% lies in the top ten. Sequencing input: PBMCs. The receptors derive from a man between 25 and 39 years old in good health and CMV-seronegative.

The V and J genes are TRBV11-2 and TRBJ2-7; a possible D gene is TRBD2 (6 bases). The V gene's germline CDR1 is SGHAT and CDR2 FQNNGV. Deletions cut 5 bases from V and 4 bases from J, with 18 bases between. CDR3 size: 15 residues. The CDR3 DNA reads TGTGCCAGCAGCCCCTTACGGGGGAGGTGGTACGAGCAGTACTTC. This encodes CASSPLRGRWYEQYF.

The rearrangement uses TRBV4-3 and TRBJ2-7, with 8 bases fitting TRBD2. Looked up from germline, CDR1 is LGHNA and CDR2 is YSLEER. The J segment lost 0 bases and the V segment lost 0 bases, leaving 4 bases of the junction unmatched. The CDR3 spans 16 residues. This chain's CDR3 is CASSQDSGTTSYEQYF. The CDR3 DNA reads as TGCGCCAGCAGCCAAGATAGCGGGACGACCTCCTACGAGCAGTACTTC.

The V gene is TRBV18, the J gene TRBJ1-5; D gene ambiguous. The CDR3 loop spans 15 amino acids. V lost 3 bases to trimming and J lost 1 base, with 10 bases between them. Looked up from germline, CDR1 is KGHSH and CDR2 is LQKENI. CDR3 protein: CASSPRALSNQPQHF. The CDR3 bases are TGTGCCAGCTCACCCAGAGCGCTGAGCAATCAGCCCCAGCATTTT.

The chain is built from TRBV29-1 and TRBJ2-1; 7 bases align to TRBD2. Looked up from germline, CDR1 is SQVTM and CDR2 is ANQGSEA. The ends lost 0 bases at V and 8 bases at J; junction bases unmatched: 10. The CDR3 loop spans 15 amino acids. The chain's CDR3 is CSVEDWGGLSDEQFF. CDR3 sequence (DNA): TGCAGCGTTGAAGATTGGGGGGGACTTTCAGATGAGCAGTTCTTC.

The chain is built from TRBV11-3 and TRBJ2-1; TRBD2 matches 12 bases. The V segment lost 5 bases and the J segment 3 bases; nucleotides outside the gene matches: 5. CDR3 length equals 16 residues. Germline lookup yields CDR1 SGHNT and CDR2 YENEEA. The chain's CDR3 is CASSLTSGSFYNEQFF. The CDR3 coding sequence is TGTGCCAGCAGCCTGACTAGCGGGAGTTTCTACAATGAGCAGTTCTTC. Combining the CDR3 with reference TRBV11-3 and TRBJ2-1 gives the whole variable domain EAGVVQSPRYKIIEKKQPVAFWCNPISGHNTLYWYLQNLGQGPELLIRYENEEAVDDSQLPKDRFSAERLKGVDSTLKIQPAELGDSAVYLCASSLTSGSFYNEQFFGPGTRLTVL.

This clone was found once. The chain uses TRBV11-3 and TRBJ2-4, with 10 bases that match TRBD1. Germline V gene lookup returns CDR1 SGHNT and CDR2 YENEEA. Trimming took 3 bases from V and 3 from J; bases not matched to a gene: 14. The CDR3 loop spans 19 amino acids. The CDR3 DNA reads TGTGCCAGCAGCTTTAGGACAGGGGGTGGAGCGCCGGACAAAAACATTCAGTACTTC. It is translated as CASSFRTGGGAPDKNIQYF.

Only one count was recorded for this clone. The chain is built from TRBV5-4 and TRBJ2-5; 7 bases are shared with TRBD2. Germline V lookup: CDR1 SGHNT, CDR2 YYREEE (reference sequence). CDR3 length equals 15 residues. V dropped 4 bases and J dropped 5; count of bases not matched to a gene: 11. CDR3 nucleotide sequence: TGTGCCAGCAGCACCGGGACTAACCGCCTGGAGACCCAGTACTTC. Protein product: CASSTGTNRLETQYF.

A single count supports this clone. The chain recombines TRBV7-8 with TRBJ2-7; TRBD2 matches at 8 bases. CDR1 SGHVS and CDR2 FQNEAQ come from the germline V gene. The CDR3 has 15 amino acids. Trimming took 6 bases from V and 3 from J; bases not matched to a gene: 10. The CDR3: CASRLQRETFYEQYF. CDR3 nucleotide sequence: TGTGCCAGCAGGCTACAGCGGGAGACGTTCTACGAGCAGTACTTC. The whole variable domain, remainder taken from reference TRBV7-8 and TRBJ2-7, is GAGVSQSPRYKVAKRGQDVALRCDPISGHVSLFWYQQALGQGPEFLTYFQNEAQLDKSGLPSDRFFAERPEGSVSTLKIQRTQQEDSAVYLCASRLQRETFYEQYFGPGTRLTVT.

The chain links TRBV18 to TRBJ1-2; no definite D call. The CDR3 sequence is 14 residues long. In germline, CDR1 is KGHSH, CDR2 LQKENI. Between the trimmed V and J ends, which lost 0 bases and 2 bases, there was a span of 7 bases. CDR3 sequence (DNA): TGTGCCAGCTCACCACCGTCAGTGAACTATGGCTACACCTTC. It specifies CASSPPSVNYGYTF.

This clone was seen a few times. CDR3 loop: CASSSFSGRARDEQFF. As DNA, the CDR3 is TGTGCCAGCAGCTCTTTTAGCGGGAGGGCTAGGGATGAGCAGTTCTTC. The chain links TRBV11-2 to TRBJ2-1; 11 bases align to TRBD2. Losses at the gene ends were 4 bases for V and 8 bases for J; bases not matched to a gene: 10. Germline V gene data show CDR1 as SGHAT and CDR2 as FQNNGV. The CDR3 totals 16 residues.

CDR3 sequence: CASSYEGGRSYEQYF. The CDR3 DNA is TGTGCCAGCAGTTACGAGGGAGGACGGTCCTACGAGCAGTACTTC. The V call is TRBV6-5, the J call TRBJ2-7; D is possibly TRBD2 (6 bases). There are 15 residues in the CDR3. V was cut by 2 bases and J by 1 base, with 12 bases left in between. Germline V lookup: CDR1 MNHEY, CDR2 SVGAGI.

The chain uses TRBV30 and TRBJ2-7; TRBD1 matches 11 bases. This CDR3 has 15 residues. CDR1 and CDR2 from the germline V gene are GTSNPN and SVGIG (reference sequence). V was clipped by 1 base and J by 0 bases; unmatched bases: 2. The chain's CDR3 is CAWSGGQGVSYEQYF. The CDR3, as DNA: TGTGCCTGGAGTGGGGGACAGGGGGTCTCCTACGAGCAGTACTTC.

This clone has just a few counts. The J gene is TRBJ2-7, the V gene TRBV6-5; D unresolved. The germline V and J ends were trimmed by 6 bases and 2 bases, with 8 bases remaining between them. The germline CDR1 and CDR2 sequences are MNHEY and SVGAGI. CDR3 length equals 12 residues. The DNA of the CDR3 is TGTGCCAGCAGCCGTTACACCTACGAGCAGTACTTC. Its protein product is CASSRYTYEQYF.

This clone was counted between two and nine times. The rearrangement links TRBV5-6 to TRBJ2-3; the match to TRBD2 covers 10 bases. Germline-derived CDR1 and CDR2 are SGHDT and YYEEEE. The CDR3 extends over 15 amino acids. The trim removed 4 bases at V and 2 bases at J, leaving 4 bases unmatched. The CDR3 nucleotides are TGTGCCAGCAGCCGCGGGACTAGCGTCACAGATACGCAGTATTTT. This encodes CASSRGTSVTDTQYF.

The V gene is TRBV29-1, the J gene TRBJ2-1; 8 nucleotides line up with TRBD2. The CDR3 contains 14 residues. Losses at the gene ends were 1 base for V and 7 bases for J; bases not matched to a gene: 6. Germline V gives CDR1 SQVTM, CDR2 ANQGSEA. The CDR3 nucleotides are TGCAGCGTTGAAGGACTAGCGTTCCGAAATGAGCAGTTCTTC. This sequence encodes CSVEGLAFRNEQFF.

This clone was found once. The gene calls are TRBV4-3 and TRBJ2-5, with TRBD2 identical over 10 bases. CDR1 and CDR2 (germline): LGHNA, YSLEER. The CDR3 has 16 amino acids. V gave up 4 bases and J gave up 3 bases; unmatched junction bases: 8. Written as DNA, the CDR3 is TGCGCCAGCAGCCTTTGGGGGACTAGCGCAGAAGAGACCCAGTACTTC. Amino acids: CASSLWGTSAEETQYF.

The rearrangement links TRBV6-5 to TRBJ1-4; 8 nucleotides agree with TRBD1. Germline V gives CDR1 MNHEY, CDR2 SVGAGI. The CDR3 runs to 16 residues. After removal of 0 bases from V and 8 bases from J, the junction contained 8 bases not matched to a gene. The CDR3 loop reads CASSYSGQGAFEKLFF. The DNA of the CDR3 is TGTGCCAGCAGTTACTCAGGACAGGGCGCTTTCGAAAAACTGTTTTTT.

This chain connects TRBV10-3 to TRBJ2-1; 10 bases line up with TRBD2. V shed 2 bases and J 8 bases; nucleotides not matched to a gene: 9. Germline lookup yields CDR1 ENHRY and CDR2 SYGVKD. The CDR3 is 16 residues long. CDR3 protein: CAISEGLAGVTDEQFF. DNA for the CDR3: TGTGCCATCAGTGAGGGCCTAGCGGGAGTGACCGATGAGCAGTTCTTC.

The chain couples TRBV11-3 to TRBJ2-7; D call uncertain. In germline, CDR1 is SGHNT, CDR2 YENEEA. This CDR3 spans 12 amino acids. V was clipped by 0 bases and J by 7 bases, with 7 bases between them. The CDR3: CASSLDLEEQYF. The CDR3 nucleotides read TGTGCCAGCAGCTTAGATCTTGAGGAGCAGTACTTC.